The entry that follows covers one T cell receptor (beta chain) sequence. Selection for sequencing was limited to patients who had shown CD8+CD57+ cell expansion by flow cytometry. Every one of the patients had aplastic anemia (severe, acquired). For CDR3 and TCR beta VDJ profiling, genomic DNA was the template used. One entry per CDR3 protein, called by TCRdb with MiXCR from the reads. The sample records approximately 170,000 distinct CDR3 sequences, roughly 45% being singletons. This sample is drawn from a study of CD8+CD57+ T cells in acquired aplastic anemia. The CDR3 is 12 residues long. Germline values: CDR1 LNHNV, CDR2 YYDKDF (reference sequence). V was shortened by 4 bases and J by 1 base, with 4 bases between the two germline ends.

The sequenced material came from sorted CD4+, CD8+, or CD8+CD57+ T cells (not recorded which) from PBMCs. The rearrangement joins TRBV15 to TRBJ2-5, with D hard to call. This clonotype was sampled from a human donor with aplastic anemia. Written as DNA, the CDR3 is TGTGCCACCAGCAAGGCCCAAGAGACCCAGTACTTC. It yields the protein CATSKAQETQYF. Based on the CDR3 plus reference TRBV15 and TRBJ2-5, the full variable domain is DAMVIQNPRYQVTQFGKPVTLSCSQTLNHNVMYWYQQKSSQAPKLLFHYYDKDFNNEADTPDNFQSRRPNTSFCFLDIRSPGLGDTAMYLCATSKAQETQYFGPGTRLLVL.